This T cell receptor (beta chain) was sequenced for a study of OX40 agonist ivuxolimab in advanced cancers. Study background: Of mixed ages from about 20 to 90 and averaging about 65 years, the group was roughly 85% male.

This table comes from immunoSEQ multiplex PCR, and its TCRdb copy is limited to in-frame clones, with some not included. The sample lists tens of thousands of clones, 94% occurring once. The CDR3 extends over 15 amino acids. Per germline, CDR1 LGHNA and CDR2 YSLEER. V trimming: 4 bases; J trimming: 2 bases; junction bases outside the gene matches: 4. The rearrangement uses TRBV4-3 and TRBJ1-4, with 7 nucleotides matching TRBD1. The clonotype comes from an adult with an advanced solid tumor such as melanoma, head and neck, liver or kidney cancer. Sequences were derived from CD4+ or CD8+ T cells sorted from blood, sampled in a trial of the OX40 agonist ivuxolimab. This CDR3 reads CASSPSTGTNEKLFF. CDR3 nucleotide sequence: TGCGCCAGCAGCCCCTCGACAGGGACTAATGAAAAACTGTTTTTT.